Listed below are T cell receptor beta chains from one sample, sequenced in a study of blood T cell repertoires in COVID-19. Sequencing used immunoSEQ multiplex PCR; TCRdb keeps in-frame clones, though not all of them. The profile shows around 280,000 clones, approximately 86% of them singletons. The material sequenced was peripheral blood. The receptors here all came from an older man with acute or convalescent COVID-19. CDR3s include the opening cysteine and the closing phenylalanine or tryptophan. Each record gives: CDR3 protein, CDR3 DNA, D gene, J gene, V gene, clone size. A D gene is named only where the DNA matches it firmly. Not all rows give a size; the values are once, few, many and, for expanded clones, a class.

cdr3_aa: CASSSRQQSDNEQFF
cdr3_nt: TGTGCCAGTAGTTCGCGACAGCAGTCAGACAATGAGCAGTTCTTC
d_call: NA
j_call: TRBJ2-1
v_call: TRBV19
clone_size: NA

cdr3_aa: CASSLSSGGVIYEQYF
cdr3_nt: TGTGCCAGCAGTTTATCATCGGGGGGGGTTATCTACGAGCAGTACTTC
d_call: TRBD2
j_call: TRBJ2-7
v_call: TRBV28
clone_size: NA

cdr3_aa: CASSLEETPNTEAFF
cdr3_nt: TGTGCCAGCAGCTTAGAGGAGACCCCGAACACTGAAGCTTTCTTT
d_call: NA
j_call: TRBJ1-1
v_call: TRBV7-2
clone_size: NA

cdr3_aa: CASSLTGGSPYEQYF
cdr3_nt: TGTGCCAGCAGCCTAACGGGGGGCAGCCCCTACGAGCAGTACTTC
d_call: NA
j_call: TRBJ2-7
v_call: TRBV7-6
clone_size: NA

cdr3_aa: CASSLVGGAQIQETQYF
cdr3_nt: TGCGCCAGCAGCTTGGTGGGGGGGGCTCAAATCCAAGAGACCCAGTACTTC
d_call: NA
j_call: TRBJ2-5
v_call: TRBV5-1
clone_size: NA

cdr3_aa: CASSLVDRWNEQFF
cdr3_nt: TGTGCCAGCAGCTTGGTGGACAGGTGGAATGAGCAGTTCTTC
d_call: TRBD1
j_call: TRBJ2-1
v_call: TRBV5-6
clone_size: NA

cdr3_aa: CASSLPGDEQFF
cdr3_nt: TGCGCCAGCAGCTTGCCGGGGGATGAGCAGTTCTTC
d_call: NA
j_call: TRBJ2-1
v_call: TRBV5-1
clone_size: once

cdr3_aa: CASSYTDRVEKLFF
cdr3_nt: TGTGCCAGCAGTTACACAGACAGGGTTGAAAAACTGTTTTTT
d_call: TRBD1
j_call: TRBJ1-4
v_call: TRBV6-5
clone_size: NA

cdr3_aa: CASSYGVPGELFF
cdr3_nt: TGTGCCAGCAGCTACGGGGTCCCCGGGGAGCTGTTTTTT
d_call: NA
j_call: TRBJ2-2
v_call: TRBV7-9
clone_size: NA

cdr3_aa: CASGAGGSTDTQYF
cdr3_nt: TGTGCCAGCGGAGCGGGGGGTTCCACAGATACGCAGTATTTT
d_call: TRBD2
j_call: TRBJ2-3
v_call: TRBV5-4
clone_size: NA

cdr3_aa: CAITPGLTETQYF
cdr3_nt: TGTGCCATCACCCCCGGGTTGACAGAGACCCAGTACTTC
d_call: NA
j_call: TRBJ2-5
v_call: TRBV10-3
clone_size: NA

cdr3_aa: CASSLSRDTQYF
cdr3_nt: TGTGCCAGCAGCCTTTCGAGGGATACGCAGTATTTT
d_call: NA
j_call: TRBJ2-3
v_call: TRBV7-2
clone_size: once

cdr3_aa: CASSLGALRGQETQYF
cdr3_nt: TGTGCCAGCAGCTTGGGGGCGCTCCGGGGGCAAGAGACCCAGTACTTC
d_call: NA
j_call: TRBJ2-5
v_call: TRBV5-4
clone_size: NA

cdr3_aa: CATSDRVSYEQYF
cdr3_nt: TGTGCCACCAGCGACAGAGTATCCTACGAGCAGTACTTC
d_call: NA
j_call: TRBJ2-7
v_call: TRBV15
clone_size: NA

cdr3_aa: CASSFSIRVNEQYF
cdr3_nt: TGTGCCAGCAGTTTTTCGATCAGGGTGAACGAGCAGTACTTC
d_call: NA
j_call: TRBJ2-7
v_call: TRBV28
clone_size: once

cdr3_aa: CASSASGRGQETQYF
cdr3_nt: TGTGCCAGCAGCGCTAGCGGGAGGGGTCAAGAGACCCAGTACTTC
d_call: TRBD2
j_call: TRBJ2-5
v_call: TRBV9
clone_size: NA

cdr3_aa: CASSRGASGSYNEQFF
cdr3_nt: TGTGCCAGCAGCCGTGGTGCTAGCGGTTCATACAATGAGCAGTTCTTC
d_call: TRBD2
j_call: TRBJ2-1
v_call: TRBV5-6
clone_size: NA

cdr3_aa: CASSREGGGNTIYF
cdr3_nt: TGTGCCAGCAGCCGGGAGGGAGGTGGAAACACCATATATTTT
d_call: NA
j_call: TRBJ1-3
v_call: TRBV5-6
clone_size: NA

cdr3_aa: CASSYGPLAAALSGEQFF
cdr3_nt: TGCGCCAGCAGTTATGGCCCCCTCGCGGCGGCCTTAAGTGGTGAGCAGTTCTTC
d_call: NA
j_call: TRBJ2-1
v_call: TRBV23-1
clone_size: NA

cdr3_aa: CAIRGTGGSGNTIYF
cdr3_nt: TGTGCCATCAGAGGGACAGGGGGCTCTGGAAACACCATATATTTT
d_call: TRBD1
j_call: TRBJ1-3
v_call: TRBV10-3
clone_size: NA

cdr3_aa: CASSGGGSHYEQYF
cdr3_nt: TGTGCCAGCAGCGGAGGAGGCAGTCACTACGAGCAGTACTTC
d_call: NA
j_call: TRBJ2-7
v_call: TRBV7-2
clone_size: NA

cdr3_aa: CASSLPGAQETQYF
cdr3_nt: TGTGCCAGCAGCTTACCAGGGGCGCAGGAGACCCAGTACTTC
d_call: NA
j_call: TRBJ2-5
v_call: TRBV13
clone_size: NA

cdr3_aa: CASSEVLGYAFF
cdr3_nt: TGCGCCAGCAGTGAGGTCTTGGGCTACGCGTTCTTC
d_call: NA
j_call: TRBJ2-1
v_call: TRBV10-2
clone_size: NA

cdr3_aa: CATSRPTGFYGYTF
cdr3_nt: TGTGCCACCAGCAGACCTACAGGGTTCTATGGCTACACCTTC
d_call: NA
j_call: TRBJ1-2
v_call: TRBV15
clone_size: NA

cdr3_aa: CASSSSSGGRGYTF
cdr3_nt: TGTGCCAGCAGTTCGTCGTCAGGGGGACGTGGCTACACCTTC
d_call: TRBD1
j_call: TRBJ1-2
v_call: TRBV28
clone_size: once

cdr3_aa: CASSQVGRGNTIYF
cdr3_nt: TGTGCCAGCAGCCAAGTTGGGAGAGGAAACACCATATATTTT
d_call: NA
j_call: TRBJ1-3
v_call: TRBV4-2
clone_size: NA

cdr3_aa: CSASPGYGYTF
cdr3_nt: TGCAGTGCTAGCCCCGGTTATGGCTACACCTTC
d_call: NA
j_call: TRBJ1-2
v_call: TRBV20-1
clone_size: NA